These 18 T cell receptor beta chains were all obtained from the same sample, sequenced in a study of shared clonotypes between healthy human individuals. The repertoire was sequenced with immunoSEQ multiplex PCR; TCRdb's copy has only in-frame clones and lacks some. The sample records 200,000 to 250,000 clones, 60% to 70% being singletons. Sequences were obtained from memory CD4+ T cells sorted from blood. Subset described: CD45RA-negative fraction. The receptors originated from a man under 40 in good health.

The DNA for the CDR3 is TGTGCCAGCTCACAACAGGGACTAGCAAGCTATGAGCAGTTCTTC. This encodes CASSQQGLASYEQFF. The rearrangement uses TRBV18 and TRBJ2-1, with 9 bases identical to TRBD2. Germline CDR1 is KGHSH and CDR2 is LQKENI. The CDR3 has 15 residues. With 4 bases clipped from V and 8 bases from J, the junction kept 9 bases outside the gene matches. Supplemented by reference TRBV18 and TRBJ2-1, the full variable domain reads NAGVMQNPRHLVRRRGQEARLRCSPMKGHSHVYWYRQLPEEGLKFMVYLQKENIIDESGMPKERFSAEFPKEGPSILRIQQVVRGDSAAYFCASSQQGLASYEQFFGPGTRLTVL.

The chain carries TRBV2 and TRBJ2-6, with D perhaps TRBD1 or TRBD2 (5 bases each). CDR1 is SNHLY and CDR2 is FYNNEI in the germline V gene. The CDR3 has 15 residues. Trimming took off 4 bases at V and 2 bases at J, with 9 bases between the two ends. In DNA, the CDR3 is TGTGCCAGCAGTGCCGAGGGACCTGGGGCCAACGTCCTGACTTTC. Its protein is CASSAEGPGANVLTF.

This sequence joins TRBV6-5 and TRBJ2-2, with 8 nucleotides matching TRBD1. There are 15 residues in the CDR3. Germline V lookup: CDR1 MNHEY, CDR2 SVGAGI. Trimming removed 6 bases from V and 1 base from J; junction bases left unmatched: 4. The DNA for the CDR3 is TGTGCCAGCAGCCCGGGACAGGTGAACACCGGGGAGCTGTTTTTT. This gives the protein CASSPGQVNTGELFF.

This clone appeared once. V usage is TRBV7-3 and J usage is TRBJ2-7; the match to TRBD2 covers 10 bases. Trimming cost V 0 bases and J 2 bases; bases outside gene matches: 1. This CDR3 comprises 15 residues. CDR1 and CDR2 (germline): SGHTA, FQGTGA. The CDR3 loop is CASSLTAGGPYEQYF. The CDR3 region has the DNA TGTGCCAGCAGCTTAACAGCGGGAGGGCCCTACGAGCAGTACTTC.

The chain joins TRBV25-1 to TRBJ2-5, with D perhaps TRBD2 (5 bases). Trimming stripped 7 bases from V and 1 base from J, with 13 bases between. Germline V gives CDR1 MGHDK, CDR2 SYGVNS. CDR3 length: 14 amino acids. The CDR3: CASMDLTSQETQYF. The CDR3 nucleotides read TGTGCCAGCATGGACTTAACGAGCCAAGAGACCCAGTACTTC.

The V gene is TRBV7-2, the J gene TRBJ2-1; no firm D call. The CDR3 sequence is 14 residues long. Germline V gene sequence: CDR1 SGHTA, CDR2 FQGNSA. V was trimmed by 1 base and J by 5 bases, leaving 9 bases between them. The CDR3 nucleotides read TGTGCCAGCAGCTTAGGTGGGCTCAACAATGAGCAGTTCTTC. It yields the protein CASSLGGLNNEQFF.

The J gene is TRBJ1-2, the V gene TRBV2; TRBD1 matches at 10 bases. Germline assignment: CDR1 SNHLY and CDR2 FYNNEI. After removal of 3 bases from V and 4 bases from J, the junction contained 8 bases not matched to a gene. The CDR3 loop spans 16 amino acids. Here the CDR3 DNA reads TGTGCCAGCAGTGAGATTGACAGGGGGCTGCTCTATGGCTACACCTTC. It codes for CASSEIDRGLLYGYTF.

The rearrangement uses TRBV28 and TRBJ1-2; D is unresolved. Germline V gene sequence: CDR1 MDHEN, CDR2 SYDVKM. CDR3 length: 15 amino acids. The V end was cut by 0 bases, the J end by 7 bases, with 15 bases between. The CDR3 DNA follows: TGTGCCAGCAGTTTATGGGAGGGAAAAGAGGGTGGCTACACCTTC. Protein product: CASSLWEGKEGGYTF.

The J gene is TRBJ1-5, the V gene TRBV19, with D perhaps TRBD1 (5 bases). CDR1 is LNHDA, CDR2 SQIVND, per germline (reference sequence). V was trimmed by 4 bases and J by 1 base, leaving 11 bases between them. This CDR3 is built from 15 residues. The CDR3 spells CASSTDSWSNQPQHF. The CDR3 DNA reads as TGTGCCAGTAGTACAGACAGTTGGAGCAATCAGCCCCAGCATTTT.

The chain uses TRBV18 and TRBJ1-1; D gene uncertain. Trimming removed 3 bases at V and 4 bases at J, with 12 bases between. The CDR3 runs 14 residues. Germline-derived CDR1 and CDR2 are KGHSH and LQKENI. In DNA, the CDR3 is TGTGCCAGCTCACCGGGATCGGGAGGCACTGAAGCTTTCTTT. Amino acid sequence: CASSPGSGGTEAFF.

V usage is TRBV15 and J usage is TRBJ2-2; D is possibly TRBD2 (5 bases). The V end lost 4 bases, the J end lost 0 bases, and 12 bases lay between the germline ends. The V gene's germline CDR1 is LNHNV and CDR2 YYDKDF (reference sequence). The CDR3 extends over 16 amino acids. CDR3 bases: TGTGCCACCAGCATCCCCGGGATTTCGAACACCGGGGAGCTGTTTTTT. Its translation is CATSIPGISNTGELFF.

The chain joins TRBV27 to TRBJ1-2; TRBD1 aligns across 8 bases. CDR1 is MNHEY, CDR2 SMNVEV, per germline (reference sequence). This CDR3 has 13 amino acids. V gave up 6 bases and J gave up 4 bases; unmatched junction bases: 4. CDR3 protein: CASSWTGSYGYTF. The CDR3 nucleotides read TGTGCCAGCAGCTGGACAGGGTCCTATGGCTACACCTTC.

In its sample, this clone was seen once. The V and J genes are TRBV7-9 and TRBJ2-5; D possibly corresponds to TRBD2 (7 bases). V was shortened by 8 bases and J by 1 base, with 17 bases between the two germline ends. This CDR3 spans 15 amino acids. Germline V gives CDR1 SEHNR, CDR2 FQNEAQ (reference sequence). For the CDR3, the DNA is TGTGCCAGCTCTCTGGGGGCGGGGGTCCAAGAGACCCAGTACTTC. It yields the protein CASSLGAGVQETQYF.

This clone has just a few counts. This rearrangement joins TRBV18 to TRBJ1-4; D unclear. The CDR3 is 13 amino acids. CDR1 and CDR2 (germline): KGHSH, LQKENI. V shed 3 bases and J shed 5 bases, with 7 bases lying between them. The CDR3 is CASSPQENEKLFF. For the CDR3, the DNA is TGTGCCAGCTCACCTCAGGAGAATGAAAAACTGTTTTTT.

The chain joins TRBV14 to TRBJ2-1, with 8 bases identical to TRBD1. This CDR3 is built from 16 residues. The junction had 6 bases not matched to a gene; V was cut back by 2 bases and J by 3 bases. CDR1 is SGHDN, CDR2 FVKESK, per germline. CDR3 sequence: CASSQNRGSIYNEQFF. CDR3 DNA: TGTGCCAGCAGCCAAAACAGGGGGTCCATCTACAATGAGCAGTTCTTC.

The CDR3 DNA reads as TGTGCCAGCAGTTCCCCCTCGGGGGGCCCTTACAATGAGCAGTTCTTC. It specifies CASSSPSGGPYNEQFF. V gene TRBV28 combines with J gene TRBJ2-1, with D tentatively TRBD2 (7 bases). This CDR3 is 16 amino acids long. Trimming removed 4 bases at V and 4 bases at J, with 17 bases between. In germline, CDR1 is MDHEN, CDR2 SYDVKM.

The V call is TRBV27, the J call TRBJ2-1, with 11 bases that match TRBD2. J gave up 0 bases and V 2 bases, and 12 bases lay outside the gene matches. Germline CDR1 reads MNHEY; CDR2 reads SMNVEV (reference sequence). The CDR3 sequence is 20 residues long. For the CDR3, the DNA is TGTGCCAGCAGTTTAATAAGGCTAGCGGGAGGTCAGAGCTCCTACAATGAGCAGTTCTTC. Amino acid sequence: CASSLIRLAGGQSSYNEQFF.

This clone turned up a few times. The V and J genes are TRBV5-1 and TRBJ1-4; no reliable D call. This CDR3 contains 13 residues. V was cut by 4 bases and J by 4 bases, with 8 bases left in between. The V gene's germline CDR1 is SGHRS and CDR2 YFSETQ. DNA of the CDR3: TGCGCCAGCAGCCTGGGAATTAATGAAAAACTGTTTTTT. Amino acid sequence: CASSLGINEKLFF.